A single sample is the source of the 31 T cell receptor beta chains below, sequenced in a study of radiotherapy plus CTLA-4 blockade in lung cancer. Some clones are missing from TCRdb's copy, which holds only in-frame ones; the method was immunoSEQ multiplex PCR. This sample has some 40,000 clones, with approximately 79% found just once. The source was peripheral blood, collected from a patient treated with radiotherapy plus ipilimumab. Receptors originate from a human donor with non-small cell lung cancer that progressed on radiotherapy plus ipilimumab.

The CDR3 loop is CASSWWGQGVGETDTQYF. In DNA form, the CDR3 reads TGCGCCAGCAGCTGGTGGGGACAGGGGGTCGGGGAGACAGATACGCAGTATTTT. The chain is built from TRBV5-1 and TRBJ2-3; 11 bases match TRBD1. Germline V gene sequence: CDR1 SGHRS, CDR2 YFSETQ. This CDR3 has 18 residues. J was trimmed by 3 bases and V by 3 bases; bases with no gene match: 12.

This clone was observed at least ten times. The V and J genes are TRBV5-1 and TRBJ2-7; 7 nucleotides line up with TRBD1. The CDR3 has 15 amino acids. V lost 4 bases and J lost 3; bases outside the gene matches: 10. Germline V gene data show CDR1 as SGHRS and CDR2 as YFSETQ. As DNA, the CDR3 is TGCGCCAGCAGCCCCACGACAGGGATCCACTACGAGCAGTACTTC. Protein: CASSPTTGIHYEQYF.

The chain uses TRBV5-1 and TRBJ1-3; 10 bases agree with TRBD1. This CDR3 has 15 residues. Germline-derived CDR1 and CDR2 are SGHRS and YFSETQ. The trim removed 4 bases at V and 7 bases at J, leaving 8 bases unmatched. The CDR3 spells CASSAPGDRGNTIYF. CDR3 bases: TGCGCCAGCAGCGCCCCCGGGGACAGGGGCAACACCATATATTTT. Together with reference TRBV5-1 and TRBJ1-3, the CDR3 gives the full variable domain: KAGVTQTPRYLIKTRGQQVTLSCSPISGHRSVSWYQQTPGQGLQFLFEYFSETQRNKGNFPGRFSGRQFSNSRSEMNVSTLELGDSALYLCASSAPGDRGNTIYFGEGSWLTVV.

The chain is built from TRBV7-9 and TRBJ1-4; D gene unclear. Trimming took off 1 base at V and 1 base at J, with 10 bases between the two ends. The CDR3 runs to 16 residues. Germline lookup yields CDR1 SEHNR and CDR2 FQNEAQ (reference sequence). The chain's CDR3 is CASSLGSGGTNEKLFF. CDR3 in DNA: TGTGCCAGCAGCTTAGGATCAGGAGGAACTAATGAAAAACTGTTTTTT. Supplemented by reference TRBV7-9 and TRBJ1-4, the full variable domain reads DTGVSQNPRHKITKRGQNVTFRCDPISEHNRLYWYRQTLGQGPEFLTYFQNEAQLEKSRLLSDRFSAERPKGSFSTLEIQRTEQGDSAMYLCASSLGSGGTNEKLFFGSGTQLSVL.

The V call is TRBV19, the J call TRBJ1-6; a weak D match, TRBD1 (5 bases). V shed 9 bases and J shed 6 bases, with 12 bases lying between them. CDR3 length: 13 amino acids. Germline lookup yields CDR1 LNHDA and CDR2 SQIVND (reference sequence). The CDR3 here is CASREDPNSPLHF. CDR3 coding DNA: TGTGCCAGCAGGGAAGACCCTAATTCACCCCTCCACTTT.

The table lists this clone with a few counts. The V call is TRBV4-1, the J call TRBJ2-5, with 9 bases lining up with TRBD2. In germline, CDR1 is MGHRA, CDR2 YSYEKL. The CDR3 has 18 amino acids. Trimming at V came to 0 bases and at J to 9 bases, leaving 17 bases not matched to a gene. The CDR3 DNA reads TGCGCCAGCAGCCAAGAACCCTCGAGTGGCGGGGGGGCATGGTCCCAGTACTTC. Residues: CASSQEPSSGGGAWSQYF.

The rearrangement uses TRBV5-1 and TRBJ1-1; no clear D. The V and J ends lost 0 bases and 4 bases respectively, with 13 bases between them. Germline assignment: CDR1 SGHRS and CDR2 YFSETQ. CDR3 size: 15 residues. The CDR3 reads CASSLGAIGSTEAFF. CDR3 DNA: TGCGCCAGCAGCTTGGGAGCAATTGGGAGCACTGAAGCTTTCTTT. The complete variable domain, with remaining parts taken from reference TRBV5-1 and TRBJ1-1, reads KAGVTQTPRYLIKTRGQQVTLSCSPISGHRSVSWYQQTPGQGLQFLFEYFSETQRNKGNFPGRFSGRQFSNSRSEMNVSTLELGDSALYLCASSLGAIGSTEAFFGQGTRLTVV.

The chain joins TRBV19 to TRBJ1-1; D uncertain. V shed 5 bases and J shed 8 bases, with 21 bases lying between them. This CDR3 has 15 residues. CDR1 is LNHDA, CDR2 SQIVND, per germline (reference sequence). CDR3 in amino acids: CASSEGLRVLTEAFF. The CDR3, as DNA: TGTGCCAGTAGTGAAGGACTTAGGGTACTTACCGAAGCTTTCTTT.

This clone occurred once. The chain has TRBV9 and TRBJ2-2, with no clear D. V lost 2 bases and J 1 base, leaving 6 bases between the germline ends. The CDR3 is 14 residues long. Germline loops: CDR1 SGDLS, CDR2 YYNGEE. This CDR3 is CASSVSGNTGELFF. The DNA of the CDR3 is TGTGCCAGCAGCGTTTCCGGGAACACCGGGGAGCTGTTTTTT.

In the case of this clone: Other nucleotide sequences in the sample specify the same CDR3. The J gene is TRBJ2-3, the V gene TRBV5-1, with 11 bases fitting TRBD2. V dropped 5 bases and J dropped 6; count of bases not matched to a gene: 8. CDR1 and CDR2 (germline): SGHRS, YFSETQ. The CDR3 covers 15 residues. The CDR3 reads CASSLAGGPSDTQYF. In DNA, the CDR3 is TGCGCCAGCAGTCTAGCGGGGGGCCCTTCGGATACGCAGTATTTT.

The chain couples TRBV19 to TRBJ2-3; TRBD2 is a possible D gene (6 bases). CDR1 and CDR2 from the germline V gene are LNHDA and SQIVND (reference sequence). The CDR3 is made up of 12 amino acids. Trimming took off 3 bases at V and 5 bases at J, with 6 bases between the two ends. The DNA of the CDR3 is TGTGCCAGTAGTATGGAGGGAGATACGCAGTATTTT. Its protein is CASSMEGDTQYF.

The genes are TRBV5-1 and TRBJ2-2; 8 bases map to TRBD2. This CDR3 is built from 14 residues. Germline V lookup: CDR1 SGHRS, CDR2 YFSETQ. Trimming took 4 bases from V and 5 from J; bases not matched to a gene: 4. This chain's CDR3 is CASSARGGTGELFF. In DNA form, the CDR3 reads TGCGCCAGCAGCGCCCGGGGGGGGACCGGGGAGCTGTTTTTT.

The CDR3 nucleotides are TGTGCCAGCAGCTTAGCGGGGAGCTCCTACAATGAGCAGTTCTTC. Translating gives CASSLAGSSYNEQFF. The V and J genes are TRBV11-1 and TRBJ2-1; TRBD2 might be the D (5 bases). This CDR3 is built from 15 residues. Trimming took 0 bases from V and 0 from J, leaving 6 bases between them. Germline V gene lookup returns CDR1 SGHAT and CDR2 FQDESV (reference sequence).

The chain links TRBV6-5 to TRBJ1-5; D gene ambiguous. Germline V lookup: CDR1 MNHEY, CDR2 SVGAGI. This CDR3 comprises 13 residues. Trimming shortened V by 6 bases and J by 6 bases, and 12 bases separated the two germline ends. For the CDR3, the DNA is TGTGCCAGCAGCCCCCACTTCGGTCAGCCCCAGCATTTT. Its translation: CASSPHFGQPQHF.

The rearrangement joins TRBV7-8 to TRBJ1-2; D unresolved. The CDR3 length is 16 residues. V lost 5 bases and J 0 bases, leaving 16 bases between the germline ends. Germline V CDR1 and CDR2: SGHVS, FQNEAQ. CDR3: CASSGLGRGPNYGYTF. CDR3 bases: TGTGCCAGCAGCGGACTAGGACGAGGACCTAACTATGGCTACACCTTC.

A few counts support this clone. The chain links TRBV7-6 to TRBJ2-3; 7 nucleotides match TRBD2. This CDR3 spans 15 amino acids. The ends lost 1 base at V and 1 base at J; junction bases unmatched: 2. Germline V CDR1 and CDR2: SGHVS, FNYEAQ. CDR3 in amino acids: CASSLDAGGTDTQYF. DNA for the CDR3: TGTGCCAGCAGCTTAGACGCGGGGGGCACAGATACGCAGTATTTT.

V is TRBV6-5 and J is TRBJ1-2, with 7 bases aligning to TRBD1. The CDR3 consists of 12 residues. V trimming: 6 bases; J trimming: 4 bases; junction bases outside the gene matches: 2. The germline V gene encodes CDR1 MNHEY and CDR2 SVGAGI. The chain's CDR3 is CASSGQVYGYTF. The CDR3 coding sequence is TGTGCCAGCAGCGGACAGGTCTATGGCTACACCTTC.

The genes are TRBV7-8 and TRBJ2-5, with 14 bases lining up with TRBD2. The V and J ends lost 3 bases and 6 bases, in that order; junction bases with no gene match: 6. The CDR3 sequence is 16 residues long. Germline CDR1 reads SGHVS; CDR2 reads FQNEAQ. Here the CDR3 DNA reads TGTGCCAGCAGCTTCTCCGGACTAGCGGGGGGAAAGACCCAGTACTTC. It translates to CASSFSGLAGGKTQYF.

The rearrangement links TRBV5-1 to TRBJ2-5; D perhaps matches TRBD2 (6 bases). The V end was cut by 0 bases, the J end by 2 bases, with 14 bases between. The CDR3 covers 16 residues. The germline V gene has CDR1 SGHRS and CDR2 YFSETQ. In DNA form, the CDR3 reads TGCGCCAGCAGCTTGGTCGCGGGGCCTATTCAAGAGACCCAGTACTTC. Residues: CASSLVAGPIQETQYF.

This clone was found a few times. The chain is built from TRBV5-4 and TRBJ1-2; D not certain. The CDR3 is 12 amino acids. Germline CDR1 SGHNT, CDR2 YYREEE (reference sequence). The ends were cut back, 0 bases at V and 8 bases at J, with 8 bases in the middle. In DNA form, the CDR3 reads TGTGCCAGCAGCTTGGGGCAGGCGGGCTACACCTTC. Encoded protein: CASSLGQAGYTF.

This sequence joins TRBV6-6 and TRBJ1-1, with TRBD1 matching 10 bases. After removal of 6 bases from V and 11 bases from J, the junction contained 12 bases not matched to a gene. The CDR3 has 14 amino acids. Germline V lookup: CDR1 MNHNY, CDR2 SVGAGI (reference sequence). The CDR3 spells CASSDRGRIIRAFF. DNA of the CDR3: TGTGCCAGCAGCGACAGGGGGCGGATAATTCGCGCTTTCTTT.

This clone was found a few times. This rearrangement joins TRBV2 to TRBJ1-1; D is perhaps TRBD1 (5 bases). Trimming took off 3 bases at V and 4 bases at J, with 15 bases between the two ends. This CDR3 comprises 15 residues. Looked up from germline, CDR1 is SNHLY and CDR2 is FYNNEI. The CDR3: CASSEGQGGSTEAFF. CDR3 bases: TGTGCCAGCAGTGAGGGGCAGGGAGGATCCACTGAAGCTTTCTTT.

The chain recombines TRBV6-1 with TRBJ2-5, with 8 nucleotides matching TRBD1. Germline assignment: CDR1 MNHNS and CDR2 SASEGT. The CDR3 is 17 residues long. Germline trimming cut 0 bases from V and 0 bases from J; bases unmatched to any gene: 6. The CDR3 spells CASSEAWDRIYQETQYF. The CDR3 nucleotides are TGTGCCAGCAGTGAAGCTTGGGACAGGATATACCAAGAGACCCAGTACTTC.

The chain carries TRBV19 and TRBJ2-7; 9 nucleotides agree with TRBD2. Germline CDR1 LNHDA, CDR2 SQIVND (reference sequence). V lost 5 bases, J lost 4 bases, and 6 bases stayed unmatched. The CDR3 contains 14 residues. The CDR3 DNA is TGTGCCAGTAGTCCGAGCGGGGGGATGTACGAGCAGTACTTC. Translation: CASSPSGGMYEQYF.

This chain links TRBV9 with TRBJ2-2; D gene ambiguous. The germline CDR1 and CDR2 sequences are SGDLS and YYNGEE. Trimming took off 0 bases at V and 0 bases at J, with 6 bases between the two ends. This CDR3 comprises 15 residues. CDR3 protein: CASSVDLTNTGELFF. The CDR3 bases are TGTGCCAGCAGCGTAGACTTAACGAACACCGGGGAGCTGTTTTTT.

The chain carries TRBV18 and TRBJ1-1; maybe TRBD1 (5 bases). V shed 5 bases and J shed 0 bases, with 7 bases lying between them. This CDR3 has 13 amino acids. Germline V CDR1 and CDR2: KGHSH, LQKENI. DNA of the CDR3: TGTGCCAGCTCAGAGGACATGAACACTGAAGCTTTCTTT. It encodes CASSEDMNTEAFF.

The chain has TRBV5-6 and TRBJ1-2; D gene unclear. CDR1 and CDR2 from the germline V gene are SGHDT and YYEEEE. CDR3 length: 13 residues. V shed 4 bases and J shed 4 bases, with 11 bases lying between them. The CDR3 DNA sequence: TGTGCCAGCAGCCGTGACGCAGGCTATGGCTACACCTTC. As protein: CASSRDAGYGYTF.

The genes are TRBV5-4 and TRBJ1-1, with TRBD1 matching over 8 bases. CDR3 length: 14 amino acids. Per germline, CDR1 SGHNT and CDR2 YYREEE (reference sequence). Trimming removed 4 bases from V and 2 bases from J; junction bases left unmatched: 4. The CDR3 sequence is CASSRQGPNTEAFF. As DNA, the CDR3 is TGTGCCAGCAGCCGACAGGGGCCCAACACTGAAGCTTTCTTT.

About this clone: The junction departs from germline at one end; a sequencing error may be responsible. The chain uses TRBV9 and TRBJ2-1; D gene ambiguous. CDR1 is SGDLS, CDR2 YYNGEE, per germline. The CDR3 has 15 residues. CDR3: CASSVGPGSFNEQFF. The CDR3 nucleotides read TGTGCCAGCAGCGTAGGCCCCGGGTCCTTCAATGAGCAGTTCTTC. The entire variable domain, with the rest obtained from reference TRBV9 and TRBJ2-1, is as follows: DSGVTQTPKHLITATGQRVTLRCSPRSGDLSVYWYQQSLDQGLQFLIQYYNGEERAKGNILERFSAQQFPDLHSELNLSSLELGDSALYFCASSVGPGSFNEQFFGPGTRLTVL.

On this clone itself: The junction and the germline gene differ at one end; a read error may be behind it. The V call is TRBV7-7, the J call TRBJ2-1; D ambiguous. This CDR3 has 15 residues. Germline lookup yields CDR1 SSHAT and CDR2 FNYEAQ (reference sequence). The CDR3 DNA reads TGTGCTAGCAGCTTAGGTCTAGACGCATACAATGAGCAGTTCTTC. Protein product: CASSLGLDAYNEQFF.

This clone turned up a few times. This sequence joins TRBV6-1 and TRBJ2-3; TRBD2 matches 10 bases. CDR3 length: 14 residues. J gave up 1 base and V 7 bases, and 2 bases lay outside the gene matches. The germline V gene has CDR1 MNHNS and CDR2 SASEGT. The CDR3 DNA sequence: TGTGCCAGCACCCTAGCGGGGGGCACAGATACGCAGTATTTT. It is translated as CASTLAGGTDTQYF.